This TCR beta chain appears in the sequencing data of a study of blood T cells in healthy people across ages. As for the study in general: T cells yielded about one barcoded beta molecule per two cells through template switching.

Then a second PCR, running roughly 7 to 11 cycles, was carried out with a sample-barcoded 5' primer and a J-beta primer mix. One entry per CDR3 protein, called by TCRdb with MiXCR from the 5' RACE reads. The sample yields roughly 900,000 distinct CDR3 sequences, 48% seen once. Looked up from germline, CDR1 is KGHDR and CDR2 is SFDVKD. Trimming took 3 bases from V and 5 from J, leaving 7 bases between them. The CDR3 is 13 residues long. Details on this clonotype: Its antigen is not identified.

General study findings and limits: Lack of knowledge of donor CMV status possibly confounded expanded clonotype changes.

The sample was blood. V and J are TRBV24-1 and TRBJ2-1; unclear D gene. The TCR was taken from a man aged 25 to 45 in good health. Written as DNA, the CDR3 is TGTGCCACCAGTGATCCGACCAACAATGAGCAGTTCTTC. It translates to CATSDPTNNEQFF.